This T cell receptor beta chain was recorded in a study of CXCR3-negative and CXCR3-positive naive CD8 T cells. On this clonotype: Its matching antigen is unknown.

Libraries of TRB cDNA were made by 5' RACE and carried UMIs. Reprocessing the 5' RACE reads, TCRdb reports a single entry for every CDR3 protein and omits DNA. This repertoire includes about 150,000 distinct CDR3 sequences. The sorter processed each CD8+ T cell subset in triplicate at over 250,000 cells apiece. CD45RO-CCR7+CD27+CD95- was the phenotype of naive CD8+ T cells. Looked up from germline, CDR1 is MNHEY and CDR2 is SMNVEV (reference sequence). The CDR3 is 15 residues long. Study-wide points: Naive cells with CXCR3 showed TRB CDR3s that were more hydrophobic than those in CXCR3-negative naive cells.

The V gene is TRBV27, the J gene TRBJ2-7; absent DNA, TCRdb's TRBD1 call cannot be checked. This TCR was sampled from a human donor in good health. Some clones in this sample may be carry-over from other donors' samples. The material sequenced was naive CXCR3+ CD8+ T cells from blood. The subset: CD45RO-CCR7+CD27+CD95- naive CD8+ T cells expressing CXCR3 (TNR3+). CDR3 amino acids: CASSPMLGPKVEQYF.